This record concerns one T cell receptor beta chain sequence. TCRdb reprocessed the 5' RACE reads, keeping one entry per CDR3 protein, no DNA. This table lists 140,000 to 150,000 distinct CDR3 sequences. This sample is part of a study of monozygotic twins with inflammatory bowel disease. The CDR3 runs to 20 residues. Germline loops: CDR1 SGDLS, CDR2 YYNGEE. The source is a human donor with ulcerative colitis or Crohn's disease, or a healthy co-twin of an affected twin (not recorded which). The chain carries TRBV9 and TRBJ2-6; the D gene TCRdb calls, TRBD2, cannot be checked with no DNA. The sequenced sample consisted of blood. CDR3: CASSVELTSGRYSGANVLTF.